This T cell receptor beta chain was sequenced in a study of cytotoxic CD8 clonotypes in ibrutinib-treated CLL. General study results and limits: With treatment, public clonotypes, which were uncommon, either contracted or remained stable.

Comment on this clone: Its target is unknown.

The CDR3 spans 14 residues. V lost 2 bases and J lost 5, with 8 bases in between. CDR1 is SGDLS, CDR2 YYNGEE, per germline. Measured with immunoSEQ multiplex PCR; TCRdb has only the in-frame clones, and not every one. Of 150,000 to 200,000 clones listed, roughly four fifths are singletons. The rearrangement joins TRBV9 to TRBJ1-6; D gene unclear. The source is a human donor with chronic lymphocytic leukemia. Sequenced material: PBMCs, taken after 24 months of ibrutinib treatment. In nucleotides, the CDR3 is TGTGCCAGCAGCGTTTTGGAGAATAATTCACCCCTCCACTTT. Protein: CASSVLENNSPLHF.